The 6 T cell receptor beta chains below come from one sample, sequenced in a study of vaccination effects on CD4 cells after COVID-19. Sequencing in the ViraFEST assay came after antigen-specific CD4+ T cells had been expanded with viral peptide pools, which were used to stimulate PBMC. Subsequent to a culture period of about nine days, CD4+ T cells were isolated. Infection dated between March and December 2020, before the Alpha, Beta and Delta variants reached the United States. For these receptors, no antigen is known. Some clones are missing from TCRdb's copy, which holds only in-frame ones; the method was immunoSEQ multiplex PCR. The table records roughly 45,000 clones, approximately 70% of them present only once. The material was CD4+ T cells from PBMCs cultured with a peptide pool, obtained before COVID-19 vaccination. The receptor source for this set is a human donor who had a prior SARS-CoV-2 infection.

The chain links TRBV30 to TRBJ2-2; no firm D call. This CDR3 comprises 12 residues. Germline values: CDR1 GTSNPN, CDR2 SVGIG (reference sequence). The V gene lost 3 bases and the J gene lost 6 bases, with 8 bases spanning the gap. The CDR3 nucleotides are TGTGCCTGGAGCAGGACCGCCGGGGAGCTGTTTTTT. It encodes CAWSRTAGELFF.

This rearrangement joins TRBV19 to TRBJ1-2; tentatively, D is TRBD1 (5 bases). Germline V gene data show CDR1 as LNHDA and CDR2 as SQIVND (reference sequence). Between the trimmed V and J ends, which lost 9 bases and 1 base, there was a span of 12 bases. This CDR3 comprises 13 residues. Here the CDR3 DNA reads TGTGCCAGCCGGGGGACGGATAACTATGGCTACACCTTC. It is translated as CASRGTDNYGYTF.

The genes are TRBV23-1 and TRBJ2-4, with 7 bases lining up with TRBD1. TRBV23-1 is flagged as an ORF with uncertain function. This CDR3 spans 14 amino acids. V lost 3 bases and J lost 4; bases outside the gene matches: 3. Here the CDR3 reads CASSHSGQKNIQYF. CDR3 coding DNA: TGCGCCAGCAGTCATTCGGGACAGAAAAACATTCAGTACTTC.

V and J are TRBV9 and TRBJ2-3, with TRBD1 matching over 10 bases. CDR1 and CDR2 from the germline V gene are SGDLS and YYNGEE. The V and J ends lost 0 bases and 4 bases, in that order; junction bases with no gene match: 11. The CDR3 has 18 amino acids. The CDR3 loop is CASSVELSGQGVSDTQYF. In DNA form, the CDR3 reads TGTGCCAGCAGCGTAGAGCTATCAGGACAGGGGGTGTCAGATACGCAGTATTTT.

V usage is TRBV6-5 and J usage is TRBJ1-1, with TRBD1 identical over 7 bases. V lost 4 bases, J lost 3 bases, and 5 bases stayed unmatched. The length of the CDR3 is 14 residues. CDR1 is MNHEY and CDR2 is SVGAGI in the germline V gene. The CDR3: CASSSWTGDTEAFF. As DNA, the CDR3 is TGTGCCAGCAGTTCCTGGACAGGAGACACTGAAGCTTTCTTT.

The V gene is TRBV3-1 (or the pseudogene TRBV3-2), the J gene TRBJ2-1; weak D call: TRBD2 (6 bases). The CDR3 totals 18 residues. V lost 0 bases and J 0 bases, leaving 15 bases between the germline ends. Germline CDR1 and CDR2: LGHDT and YNNKEL (reference sequence). The chain's CDR3 is CASSQDRLVVYSYNEQFF. Here the CDR3 DNA reads TGTGCCAGCAGCCAAGATCGACTAGTAGTCTACTCCTACAATGAGCAGTTCTTC.